Presented here are 18 T cell receptor beta chains from one specimen sequenced in a study of shared clonotypes between healthy human individuals. Method: immunoSEQ multiplex PCR; TCRdb's copy keeps in-frame clones and lacks some. The profile covers 2 million to 2.5 million clones, with around 93% appearing a single time and 0.3% to 0.45% taken by the ten largest. The material sequenced was naive CD4+ T cells from PBMCs. The sample's subset: CD45RA+ positively selected. The receptors come from a man in his late teens or twenties in good health. Some clones in this sample may be carry-over from other donors' samples.

Here the CDR3 reads CATREGQGVYTEAFF. The CDR3 DNA sequence: TGTGCCACCAGGGAAGGACAGGGTGTATACACTGAAGCTTTCTTT. The chain carries TRBV15 and TRBJ1-1; 8 bases agree with TRBD1. The CDR3 is made up of 15 amino acids. The V and J ends lost 6 bases and 3 bases, in that order; junction bases with no gene match: 9. Per germline, CDR1 LNHNV and CDR2 YYDKDF (reference sequence).

V usage is TRBV7-9 and J usage is TRBJ1-5, with a weak D call TRBD1 (5 bases). Trimming pared 5 bases from V and 2 bases from J, leaving 16 bases between. The CDR3 is 16 residues long. Germline V gives CDR1 SEHNR, CDR2 FQNEAQ (reference sequence). DNA for the CDR3: TGTGCCAGCAGCGAAGGAACAGGCTGGGGCAATCAGCCCCAGCATTTT. It translates to CASSEGTGWGNQPQHF.

This rearrangement joins TRBV4-1 to TRBJ2-7; the D gene is possibly TRBD2 (5 bases). Germline V CDR1 and CDR2: MGHRA, YSYEKL. The CDR3 totals 13 residues. Trimming cost V 2 bases and J 4 bases, with 9 bases left between them. The CDR3 spells CASSQLTGYEQYF. CDR3 sequence (DNA): TGCGCCAGCAGCCAATTAACGGGGTACGAGCAGTACTTC.

The chain uses TRBV21-1 and TRBJ1-1; the table's D call, TRBD1, has no DNA check behind it. TRBV21-1 is shown as a pseudogene. The CDR3 extends over 16 amino acids. The CDR3 region is CASSNGTGKENTEAFF. In DNA form, the CDR3 reads TGTGCCAGCAGCAATGGGACAGGGAAGGAGAACACTGAAGCTTTCTTT.

V gene TRBV9 combines with J gene TRBJ1-5, with a tentative D call TRBD1 (5 bases). Per the germline V gene, CDR1 is SGDLS and CDR2 is YYNGEE. This CDR3 has 14 residues. Trimming left V 5 bases short and J 2 bases short, with 11 bases between. The CDR3 DNA follows: TGTGCCAGCAGTCCGGCACAGGGCAATCAGCCCCAGCATTTT. This gives the protein CASSPAQGNQPQHF.

This clone was detected once. V gene TRBV19 combines with J gene TRBJ2-5; D is unresolved. The CDR3 is made up of 13 amino acids. Germline CDR1 is LNHDA and CDR2 is SQIVND (reference sequence). V lost 3 bases and J lost 1, with 6 bases in between. CDR3 in amino acids: CASSITVQETQYF. The DNA for the CDR3 is TGTGCCAGTAGTATTACTGTCCAAGAGACCCAGTACTTC.

CDR3 bases: TGTGCCAGCAGTCATACCTGGGGTGAAGGGGGGACCGGGGAGCTGTTTTTT. Translating it yields CASSHTWGEGGTGELFF. V and J are TRBV6-4 and TRBJ2-2; possibly TRBD1 or TRBD2 for D (6 bases each). The CDR3 contains 17 residues. Germline V gene sequence: CDR1 MRHNA, CDR2 SNTAGT. The V end was cut by 5 bases, the J end by 5 bases, with 21 bases between.

The count of this clone is one. The J gene is TRBJ1-2, the V gene TRBV6-6, with D possibly matching TRBD1 (6 bases). Trimming removed 4 bases at V and 8 bases at J, with 17 bases between. The CDR3 runs to 14 residues. Germline V gene data show CDR1 as MNHNY and CDR2 as SVGAGI (reference sequence). CDR3 sequence reads: CASSSRTGRGGYTF. CDR3 nucleotides: TGTGCCAGCAGTTCCCGAACAGGGAGAGGCGGCTACACCTTC.

The genes are TRBV27 and TRBJ2-3; 7 bases map to TRBD2. Germline assignment: CDR1 MNHEY and CDR2 SMNVEV (reference sequence). The V segment lost 8 bases and the J segment 2 bases; nucleotides outside the gene matches: 16. This CDR3 is built from 17 residues. The chain's CDR3 is CASGRVGRGLHTDTQYF. The CDR3, as DNA: TGTGCCAGCGGAAGGGTGGGGAGGGGCCTACACACAGATACGCAGTATTTT.

This clone was found once. This sequence joins TRBV4-2 and TRBJ2-7; possibly TRBD1 or TRBD2 for D (6 bases each). Germline V gene data show CDR1 as LGHNA and CDR2 as YNFKEQ. The CDR3 is made up of 18 amino acids. The ends were cut back, 1 base at V and 2 bases at J, with 21 bases in the middle. CDR3 region: CASSQAGAGGPLTYEQYF. Here the CDR3 DNA reads TGTGCCAGCAGCCAAGCGGGGGCGGGTGGGCCCTTAACCTACGAGCAGTACTTC.

This sequence joins TRBV7-8 and TRBJ1-1; 9 bases fit TRBD1. The V segment lost 5 bases and the J segment 6 bases; nucleotides outside the gene matches: 16. The CDR3 contains 17 residues. Germline V gene data show CDR1 as SGHVS and CDR2 as FQNEAQ. The CDR3 loop is CASSLTRLGTGMAEAFF. In DNA, the CDR3 is TGTGCCAGCAGCCTTACCCGCCTTGGGACAGGGATGGCTGAAGCTTTCTTT.

As regards this clone: This sample also contains other DNA sequences that code for the same CDR3. V and J are TRBV18 and TRBJ2-3, with D possibly being TRBD2 (6 bases). V was pared by 3 bases and J by 6 bases, with 10 bases between. The CDR3 sequence is 13 residues long. Germline CDR1 is KGHSH and CDR2 is LQKENI. Here the CDR3 DNA reads TGTGCCAGCTCACCCGGGACTTCGGATACGCAGTATTTT. As protein: CASSPGTSDTQYF.

About this clone itself: Other DNA sequences in this sample translate to the same CDR3. This chain joins TRBV15 and TRBJ2-7; TRBD1 agrees at 7 bases. The CDR3 spans 14 residues. V was clipped by 3 bases and J by 1 base; unmatched bases: 3. Germline V gene sequence: CDR1 LNHNV, CDR2 YYDKDF (reference sequence). The CDR3 is CATSRGDSSYEQYF. DNA for the CDR3: TGTGCCACCAGCAGGGGGGACAGTTCCTACGAGCAGTACTTC.

The rearrangement links TRBV5-1 to TRBJ2-7; 8 positions agree with TRBD1. From germline, CDR1 is SGHRS and CDR2 YFSETQ. V lost 2 bases to trimming and J lost 7 bases; unmatched junction nucleotides: 8. The CDR3 has 14 amino acids. CDR3 nucleotides: TGCGCCAGCAGCTTCCAGGGACAGGTCGGGGAGCAGTACTTC. Translation gives CASSFQGQVGEQYF.

This clone was recorded once. This chain connects TRBV18 to TRBJ2-2; D is unresolved. Deletions cut 3 bases from V and 4 bases from J, with 15 bases between. The CDR3 totals 16 residues. Germline V lookup: CDR1 KGHSH, CDR2 LQKENI. In DNA form, the CDR3 reads TGTGCCAGCTCACCGATGGGTTTGCCCATCACCGGGGAGCTGTTTTTT. This translates into CASSPMGLPITGELFF. Together with reference TRBV18 and TRBJ2-2, the CDR3 gives the full variable domain: NAGVMQNPRHLVRRRGQEARLRCSPMKGHSHVYWYRQLPEEGLKFMVYLQKENIIDESGMPKERFSAEFPKEGPSILRIQQVVRGDSAAYFCASSPMGLPITGELFFGEGSRLTVL.

The V call is TRBV7-9, the J call TRBJ2-6, with no clear D. Germline lookup yields CDR1 SEHNR and CDR2 FQNEAQ (reference sequence). V was pared by 2 bases and J by 2 bases, with 7 bases between. The CDR3 extends over 15 amino acids. In DNA, the CDR3 is TGTGCCAGCAGCTTAAGGCTGGCTGGGGCCAACGTCCTGACTTTC. Protein product: CASSLRLAGANVLTF. Together with reference TRBV7-9 and TRBJ2-6, the CDR3 gives the full variable domain: DTGVSQNPRHKITKRGQNVTFRCDPISEHNRLYWYRQTLGQGPEFLTYFQNEAQLEKSRLLSDRFSAERPKGSFSTLEIQRTEQGDSAMYLCASSLRLAGANVLTFGAGSRLTVL.

J is TRBJ1-4 and V is TRBV30; D not certain. There are 14 residues in the CDR3. Trimming pared 1 base from V and 7 bases from J, leaving 13 bases between. CDR1 GTSNPN and CDR2 SVGIG come from the germline V gene (reference sequence). This CDR3 is CAWSGGIWGEKLFF. Written as DNA, the CDR3 is TGTGCCTGGAGTGGGGGAATTTGGGGTGAAAAACTGTTTTTT.

The CDR3 nucleotides read TGCGCCAGCAGCTCAGGACTAGCGGGCAACAATGAGCAGTTCTTC. Translating it yields CASSSGLAGNNEQFF. The chain carries TRBV4-1 and TRBJ2-1, with TRBD2 matching 11 bases. The germline V gene encodes CDR1 MGHRA and CDR2 YSYEKL. The CDR3 consists of 15 residues. Unmatched junction bases numbered 5, after V lost 5 bases and J lost 5 bases.